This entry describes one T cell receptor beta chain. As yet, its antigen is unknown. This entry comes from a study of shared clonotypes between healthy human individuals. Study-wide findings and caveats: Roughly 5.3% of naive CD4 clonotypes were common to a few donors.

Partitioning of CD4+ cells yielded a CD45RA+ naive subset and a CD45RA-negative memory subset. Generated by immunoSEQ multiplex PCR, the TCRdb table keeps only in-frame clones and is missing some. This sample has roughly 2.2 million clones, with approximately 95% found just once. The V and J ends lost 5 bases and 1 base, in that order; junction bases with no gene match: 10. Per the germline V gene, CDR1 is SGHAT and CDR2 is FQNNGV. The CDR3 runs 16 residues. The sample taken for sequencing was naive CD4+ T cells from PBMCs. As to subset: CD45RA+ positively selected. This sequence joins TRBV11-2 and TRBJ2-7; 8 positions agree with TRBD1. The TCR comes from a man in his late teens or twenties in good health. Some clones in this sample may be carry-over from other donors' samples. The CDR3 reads CASSRPQGARSYEQYF. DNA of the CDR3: TGTGCCAGCAGCCGCCCTCAGGGGGCGAGGTCCTACGAGCAGTACTTC.